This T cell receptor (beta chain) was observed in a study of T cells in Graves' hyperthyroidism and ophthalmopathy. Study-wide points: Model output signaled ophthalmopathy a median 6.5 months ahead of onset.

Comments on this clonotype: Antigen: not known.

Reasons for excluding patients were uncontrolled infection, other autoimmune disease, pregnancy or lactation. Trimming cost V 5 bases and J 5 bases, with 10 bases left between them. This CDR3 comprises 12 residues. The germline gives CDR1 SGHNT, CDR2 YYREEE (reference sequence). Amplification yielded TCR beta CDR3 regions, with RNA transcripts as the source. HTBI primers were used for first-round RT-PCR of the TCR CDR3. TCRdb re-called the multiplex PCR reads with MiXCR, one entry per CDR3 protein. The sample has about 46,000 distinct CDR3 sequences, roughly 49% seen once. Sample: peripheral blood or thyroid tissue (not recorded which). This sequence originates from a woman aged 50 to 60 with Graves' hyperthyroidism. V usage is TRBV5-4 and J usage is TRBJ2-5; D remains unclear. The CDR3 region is CASSPGMETQYF. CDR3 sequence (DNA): TGTGCCAGCAGTCCTGGTATGGAGACCCAGTACTTC.